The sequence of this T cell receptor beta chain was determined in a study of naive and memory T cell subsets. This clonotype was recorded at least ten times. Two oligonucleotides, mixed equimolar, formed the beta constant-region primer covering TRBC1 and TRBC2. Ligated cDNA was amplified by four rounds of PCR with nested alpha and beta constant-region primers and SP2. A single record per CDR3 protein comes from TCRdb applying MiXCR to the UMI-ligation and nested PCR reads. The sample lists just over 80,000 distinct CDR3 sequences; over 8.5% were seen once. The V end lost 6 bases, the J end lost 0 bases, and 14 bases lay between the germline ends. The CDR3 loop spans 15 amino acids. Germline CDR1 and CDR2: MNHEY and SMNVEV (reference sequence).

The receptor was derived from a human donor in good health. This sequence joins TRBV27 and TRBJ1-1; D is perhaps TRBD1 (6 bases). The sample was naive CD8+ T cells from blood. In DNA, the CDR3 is TGTGCCAGCAGAGGAGGGGGTCCGATGAACACTGAAGCTTTCTTT. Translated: CASRGGGPMNTEAFF.